Presented here are 28 T cell receptor beta chains from one specimen sequenced in a study of tumor T cells in aggressive B-cell lymphoma. Assay: immunoSEQ multiplex PCR; the TCRdb copy retains only in-frame clones and omits some. In the table there are a few thousand clones, about three quarters of which are singletons. Sequenced input: tumor tissue. The receptor set was obtained from an adult with diffuse large B cell lymphoma.

The chain combines TRBV7-8 with TRBJ1-4; TRBD1 agrees at 12 bases. CDR1 and CDR2 from the germline V gene are SGHVS and FQNEAQ. The J segment lost 7 bases and the V segment lost 3 bases, leaving 9 bases of the junction unmatched. There are 17 residues in the CDR3. The CDR3 region is CASSFSGTGGWGEKLFF. The CDR3 nucleotides are TGTGCCAGCAGCTTCTCCGGGACAGGGGGCTGGGGTGAAAAACTGTTTTTT.

The chain uses TRBV5-5 and TRBJ2-7; 8 positions match TRBD2. Germline CDR1 SGHKS, CDR2 YYEKEE (reference sequence). J lost 7 bases, V lost 7 bases, and 7 bases had no gene match. The CDR3 loop spans 12 amino acids. CDR3 in amino acids: CASLGGAREQYF. CDR3 sequence (DNA): TGTGCCAGCCTCGGGGGGGCGAGGGAGCAGTACTTC.

Only a few counts were recorded for this clone. This sample includes further DNA sequences coding for the same CDR3. The rearrangement joins TRBV4-1 to TRBJ2-7; D is unclear. Trimming removed 0 bases from V and 1 base from J, with 7 bases in between. This CDR3 spans 14 amino acids. CDR1 is MGHRA and CDR2 is YSYEKL in the germline V gene. In DNA form, the CDR3 reads TGCGCCAGCAGCCAAGATCGCGAATCCTACGAGCAGTACTTC. The encoded protein is CASSQDRESYEQYF.

This clone was counted between two and nine times. The chain uses TRBV14 and TRBJ2-7; D unresolved. The CDR3 is made up of 12 amino acids. Per the germline V gene, CDR1 is SGHDN and CDR2 is FVKESK. The germline V and J ends were trimmed by 3 bases and 5 bases, with 8 bases remaining between them. This CDR3 is CASSQWQNEQYF. In nucleotides, the CDR3 is TGTGCCAGCAGCCAGTGGCAGAACGAGCAGTACTTC.

The table lists this clone with a few counts. The rearrangement links TRBV15 to TRBJ2-7; 11 bases match TRBD2. V shed 0 bases, J shed 6 bases, and the junction held 4 bases outside the gene matches. The CDR3 spans 15 residues. The germline gives CDR1 LNHNV, CDR2 YYDKDF (reference sequence). CDR3 in amino acids: CATSRDLAGGSEQYF. The CDR3 DNA reads as TGTGCCACCAGCAGAGATCTAGCGGGAGGCTCCGAGCAGTACTTC. The variable domain in full, with the rest retrieved from reference TRBV15 and TRBJ2-7, is DAMVIQNPRYQVTQFGKPVTLSCSQTLNHNVMYWYQQKSSQAPKLLFHYYDKDFNNEADTPDNFQSRRPNTSFCFLDIRSPGLGDTAMYLCATSRDLAGGSEQYFGPGTRLTVT.

The gene calls are TRBV4-2 and TRBJ2-7; maybe TRBD2 (6 bases). Germline CDR1 reads LGHNA; CDR2 reads YNFKEQ. V lost 2 bases to trimming and J lost 1 base, with 12 bases between them. The CDR3 runs 15 residues. The CDR3, as DNA: TGTGCCAGCAGCCAACCTGGCGGGAAGTCCTACGAGCAGTACTTC. Residues: CASSQPGGKSYEQYF.

The genes are TRBV15 and TRBJ2-5; D possibly corresponds to TRBD1 (5 bases). From germline, CDR1 is LNHNV and CDR2 YYDKDF (reference sequence). There are 13 residues in the CDR3. The V and J ends lost 1 base and 6 bases respectively, with 9 bases between them. This CDR3 is CATSRVGEKTQYF. In DNA form, the CDR3 reads TGTGCCACCAGCAGAGTAGGGGAAAAGACCCAGTACTTC.

By share, this clone counts as large (0.1 to 1%). The rearrangement links TRBV16 to TRBJ2-1; D unclear. Trimming removed 0 bases from V and 6 bases from J, with 9 bases in between. CDR1 and CDR2 (germline): KGHSY, FQNENV. The CDR3 is made up of 14 amino acids. CDR3 sequence (DNA): TGTGCCAGCAGCCAATCGGTAGCTCCCAATGAGCAGTTCTTC. Protein product: CASSQSVAPNEQFF. The full variable domain, in which reference TRBV16 and TRBJ2-1 provide the parts outside the CDR3, is GEEVAQTPKHLVRGEGQKAKLYCAPIKGHSYVFWYQQVLKNEFKFLISFQNENVFDETGMPKERFSAKCLPNSPCSLEIQATKLEDSAVYFCASSQSVAPNEQFFGPGTRLTVL.

V and J are TRBV7-2 and TRBJ2-3, with TRBD2 identical over 7 bases. Germline V gene sequence: CDR1 SGHTA, CDR2 FQGNSA. J gave up 10 bases and V 2 bases, and 12 bases lay outside the gene matches. The CDR3 is made up of 15 amino acids. In DNA, the CDR3 is TGTGCCAGCAGCTTACGGGACTACCCGACTGGCGCGCAGTATTTT. Translated: CASSLRDYPTGAQYF.

The rearrangement joins TRBV5-1 to TRBJ2-7; D is perhaps TRBD1 (6 bases). Per the germline V gene, CDR1 is SGHRS and CDR2 is YFSETQ. The CDR3 length is 14 residues. Trimming left V 3 bases short and J 2 bases short, with 12 bases between. The CDR3 reads CASSYRTDAYEQYF. CDR3 DNA: TGCGCCAGCAGCTACAGGACAGACGCCTACGAGCAGTACTTC.

CDR3 sequence: CSALTGDTNQPQHF. The CDR3 DNA reads as TGCAGCGCACTGACAGGAGATACCAATCAGCCCCAGCATTTT. This chain links TRBV29-1 with TRBJ1-5; D possibly corresponds to TRBD1 (6 bases). The V end lost 7 bases, the J end lost 3 bases, and 16 bases lay between the germline ends. Germline loops: CDR1 SQVTM, CDR2 ANQGSEA. This CDR3 is built from 14 residues. Using reference TRBV29-1 and TRBJ1-5 for the parts outside the CDR3, the full variable domain is SAVISQKPSRDICQRGTSLTIQCQVDSQVTMMFWYRQQPGQSLTLIATANQGSEATYESGFVIDKFPISRPNLTFSTLTVSNMSPEDSSIYLCSALTGDTNQPQHFGDGTRLSIL.

The chain links TRBV28 to TRBJ2-2; the match to TRBD2 covers 9 bases. The germline gives CDR1 MDHEN, CDR2 SYDVKM. The junction had 8 bases not matched to a gene; V was cut back by 8 bases and J by 7 bases. This CDR3 region has 14 residues. CDR3 in amino acids: CASRAGGPIGELFF. DNA for the CDR3: TGTGCCAGCCGGGCGGGAGGGCCGATCGGGGAGCTGTTTTTT.

The V and J genes are TRBV12-5 and TRBJ2-7, with 9 positions matching TRBD1. V shed 7 bases, J shed 1 base, and the junction held 5 bases outside the gene matches. The germline V gene has CDR1 LGHNT and CDR2 FRNRAP. This CDR3 contains 14 residues. CDR3 in amino acids: CASALGQGSYEQYF. The CDR3 bases are TGTGCTAGTGCCCTGGGACAGGGATCCTACGAGCAGTACTTC.

This clone is judged hyperexpanded. The same CDR3 also results from other DNA sequences found in this sample. The chain uses TRBV7-9 and TRBJ2-7; 10 bases are shared with TRBD1. The CDR3 sequence is 13 residues long. With V trimmed by 3 bases and J by 6 bases, 2 bases remained unmatched. Germline V gene sequence: CDR1 SEHNR, CDR2 FQNEAQ (reference sequence). The CDR3 DNA reads TGTGCCAGCAGCTTGACAGGGGGCGGCGAGCAGTACTTC. Translation gives CASSLTGGGEQYF. Complete variable domain (other parts from reference TRBV7-9 and TRBJ2-7): DTGVSQNPRHKITKRGQNVTFRCDPISEHNRLYWYRQTLGQGPEFLTYFQNEAQLEKSRLLSDRFSAERPKGSFSTLEIQRTEQGDSAMYLCASSLTGGGEQYFGPGTRLTVT.

This clone was recorded only once. This sequence joins TRBV27 and TRBJ1-1; D is perhaps TRBD1 (6 bases). The CDR3 sequence is 13 residues long. Germline V gene data show CDR1 as MNHEY and CDR2 as SMNVEV (reference sequence). The germline V and J ends were trimmed by 5 bases and 5 bases, with 12 bases remaining between them. The CDR3 loop is CASSSTGFTEAFF. The CDR3 DNA sequence: TGTGCCAGCAGTAGCACAGGGTTTACTGAAGCTTTCTTT.

Of note for this clone: Other DNA sequences in the sample encode the same CDR3. The rearrangement uses TRBV5-1 and TRBJ2-7; 8 bases match TRBD2. CDR1 is SGHRS and CDR2 is YFSETQ in the germline V gene. J was trimmed by 0 bases and V by 1 base; bases with no gene match: 3. The CDR3 spans 15 residues. The CDR3 bases are TGCGCCAGCAGCTTGTTTAGCGGGAACTCCTACGAGCAGTACTTC. It encodes CASSLFSGNSYEQYF.

The chain is built from TRBV1 and TRBJ2-1; the table calls TRBD2, which could not be checked here. TRBV1 is a known pseudogene. The CDR3 loop spans 16 amino acids. The CDR3 DNA reads as TGCACCAGCAGTCCGCCTCTAGCGCGGACCTACAATGAGCAGTTCTTC. Translation: CTSSPPLARTYNEQFF.

The genes are TRBV7-8 and TRBJ2-5; maybe TRBD2 (5 bases). With the DNA end fitting TRBJ2-7 better, the J assignment may be wrong. In germline, CDR1 is SGHVS, CDR2 FQNEAQ. CDR3 length equals 14 residues. The CDR3 nucleotides are TGTGCCAGCAGCCCCCCGGACTCCTCCTACGAGCAGTACTTC. This encodes CASSPPDSSYEQYF.

The rearrangement uses TRBV5-1 and TRBJ2-7; TRBD2 aligns across 9 bases. This CDR3 is built from 15 residues. Germline CDR1 SGHRS, CDR2 YFSETQ. Germline trimming cut 4 bases from V and 7 bases from J; bases unmatched to any gene: 12. DNA of the CDR3: TGCGCCAGCAGCCCCCGTAGTAGCGGGAGAGGTGAGCAGTACTTC. Encoded protein: CASSPRSSGRGEQYF.

By sample fraction, this clone is large. The chain joins TRBV5-6 to TRBJ2-4, with 10 nucleotides matching TRBD2. The V segment lost 0 bases and the J segment 7 bases; nucleotides outside the gene matches: 4. This CDR3 comprises 15 residues. Per germline, CDR1 SGHDT and CDR2 YYEEEE. The CDR3 loop is CASSLEREGRNIQYF. CDR3 DNA: TGTGCCAGCAGCTTGGAGCGGGAGGGCCGGAACATTCAGTACTTC.

CDR3 bases: TGCAGTGTCCTAGGGGACACTGAAGCTTTCTTT. It translates to CSVLGDTEAFF. The chain recombines TRBV20-1 with TRBJ1-1; D might be TRBD1 (5 bases). Germline values: CDR1 DFQATT, CDR2 SNEGSKA (reference sequence). The CDR3 consists of 11 residues. Trimming left V 7 bases short and J 3 bases short, with 9 bases between.

A remark on this clone: A junction end diverges from the germline sequence, so it may reflect a read error. The chain is built from TRBV4-2 and TRBJ1-6; D might be TRBD1 (5 bases). In germline, CDR1 is LGHNA, CDR2 YNFKEQ. CDR3 size: 13 residues. The CDR3 bases are TGTGCCAGCAGCCAAGATTTTCAGGGCCCCCTTCACTTT. It codes for CASSQDFQGPLHF.

The chain recombines TRBV7-3 with TRBJ2-1; the match to TRBD2 covers 7 bases. Trimming at V came to 5 bases and at J to 7 bases, leaving 14 bases not matched to a gene. The CDR3 spans 16 residues. Germline V lookup: CDR1 SGHTA, CDR2 FQGTGA. Here the CDR3 reads CASSPQGSGNQNEQFF. DNA of the CDR3: TGTGCCAGCAGCCCCCAGGGAAGCGGGAATCAGAATGAGCAGTTCTTC. The variable domain in full, completed from reference TRBV7-3 and TRBJ2-1, reads GAGVSQTPSNKVTEKGKYVELRCDPISGHTALYWYRQSLGQGPEFLIYFQGTGAADDSGLPNDRFFAVRPEGSVSTLKIQRTERGDSAVYLCASSPQGSGNQNEQFFGPGTRLTVL.

This chain links TRBV4-3 with TRBJ2-6; 11 bases fit TRBD2. The CDR3 contains 18 residues. The germline V gene encodes CDR1 LGHNA and CDR2 YSLEER. The ends lost 4 bases at V and 0 bases at J; junction bases unmatched: 5. CDR3 DNA: TGCGCCAGCAGCCCCCGACTAGCGGGGTCCTCTGGGGCCAACGTCCTGACTTTC. Translation gives CASSPRLAGSSGANVLTF.

The chain links TRBV6-5 to TRBJ2-7; TRBD2 matches at 10 bases. Germline V gene data show CDR1 as MNHEY and CDR2 as SVGAGI. The trim removed 6 bases at V and 12 bases at J, leaving 11 bases unmatched. The CDR3 consists of 13 residues. The CDR3 nucleotides read TGTGCCAGCAGGTCGACTAGCGGGCCCCAACTGTACTTC. It specifies CASRSTSGPQLYF.

This clone was counted only a few times. The chain couples TRBV6-5 to TRBJ2-1; 8 nucleotides match TRBD2. The V and J ends lost 4 bases and 8 bases, in that order; junction bases with no gene match: 7. In germline, CDR1 is MNHEY, CDR2 SVGAGI. This CDR3 region has 14 residues. The CDR3 region is CASSLGLGRYEQFF. The DNA for the CDR3 is TGTGCCAGCAGTTTGGGACTAGGGCGGTATGAGCAGTTCTTC.

In its sample, this clone was seen a few times. The chain combines TRBV15 with TRBJ1-2; TRBD1 is a possible D gene (6 bases). V was shortened by 3 bases and J by 4 bases, with 15 bases between the two germline ends. In germline, CDR1 is LNHNV, CDR2 YYDKDF (reference sequence). This CDR3 spans 15 amino acids. The CDR3 DNA follows: TGTGCCACCAGCAGTTGGGACACCTTGGCCTATGGCTACACCTTC. Amino acids: CATSSWDTLAYGYTF.

The genes are TRBV7-9 and TRBJ2-3; D remains unclear. Germline CDR1 SEHNR, CDR2 FQNEAQ (reference sequence). V was shortened by 2 bases and J by 3 bases, with 9 bases between the two germline ends. CDR3 length: 14 amino acids. The CDR3 region has the DNA TGTGCCAGCAGCTTAAATCCCAGTACAGATACGCAGTATTTT. Its protein product is CASSLNPSTDTQYF.